This TCR beta chain came from a study of shared clonotypes between healthy human individuals (dated by TCRdb to 2018 to 2020). Regarding the research as a whole: The cohort included three men and a couple of women between 18 and 49 years of age. For each donor, three plates each were used for CD4 naive and CD4 memory, two plates were used for CD8 naive, and one plate was used for CD8 memory. To estimate repertoire size and how much clonotype sharing occurs between individuals, the study deeply sequenced the blood TCR repertoires of five healthy adults. Between about 0.94 and 8.9 billion PBMCs per donor were obtained by leukapheresis. Different laboratories and diverse techniques were used to prepare libraries and sequence TCR repertoires, to increase sequencing depth and limit assay-specific biases. Overall results and qualifications from the work: Based on pairwise subsampling, the degree of clonotype sharing among donors was expected to be affected by sequencing depth. Compared with non-shared clonotypes, clonotypes shared by all four sorted-subset donors had higher generation probabilities. Rarefaction of sorted-subset datasets indicated incomplete sequencing despite the large sequencing depth. Larger estimated clonotype richness was generally found for naive subsets than for memory subsets. Across a handful of donors, roughly 5.1% of naive CD4, approximately 3.6% of naive CD8, 2.3% of memory CD4, and under 0.45% of memory CD8 clonotypes were shared. Sampling was restricted to blood, and TCR repertoires in tissue are likely to differ from TCR repertoires in blood. Because the study included only a small number of donors, the genetic and exposure-history diversity represented was limited.

The donors were healthy, HIV-negative adults who had no recently reported acute infections or vaccinations. Every donor was a Caucasian adult living in Nashville, Tennessee, USA. Magnetic negative selection was used to enrich CD4+ T cells, after which naive cells were positively selected on CD45RA and the negative fraction became the memory subset. Blood was obtained by leukapheresis, after which PBMCs were separated by Ficoll-Histopaque density gradient centrifugation and cryopreserved in liquid nitrogen vapor phase. Analytical flow cytometry was used to check the purity and quantity of each magnetically sorted T cell population. Genomic DNA was isolated from every sorted fraction and measured by UV absorbance on a Nanodrop 2000c. Using the deep immunoSEQ assay, TCR CDR3 regions were amplified from genomic DNA by multiplex PCR. Genomic DNA extracted from each cell subset was distributed evenly over all wells of several immunoSEQ 96-well plates, and each plate served as one replicate. For sorted subsets, each replicate PCR was loaded with 200 ng genomic DNA, equivalent to 25,000 to 35,000 T cell genomes. Purified libraries were quantified with a Qubit 3.0 fluorometer, sized on a Bioanalyzer 2100, and re-quantified with the KAPA Library Quantification kit. Every immunoSEQ 96-well plate was sequenced on a dedicated single-read 150-cycle Illumina NextSeq 550 flow cell. Turning to the authors' computational methods: Because the immunoSEQ output held only junctional sequences and lacked quality scores, the filtering could not match the filtering applied to full-length reads. Sequences were annotated with PyIR, a Python wrapper for IgBLAST v1.9, using IMGT germline references to assign V/J genes and CDR3. Reads were filtered out if the reads had weak V/J assignments (E-value above 1e-6), no CDR3, stop codons, out-of-frame junctions, or ambiguous translated residues. V3J clonotypes were defined by identical inferred V gene, J gene, and CDR3 amino acid sequence. Percentage overlap between repertoires was calculated by dividing the number of shared unique clonotypes by the size of the smaller repertoire. Three approaches were used to assess repertoire richness: RTK rarefaction, the Chao1 estimator, and Recon v2.1 estimates of unobserved clonotypes. Generation probabilities were computed with OLGA for all TCRbeta clonotypes obtained by the gDNA method from a handful of donors. TCRdb obtained this table from immuneACCESS and retained in-frame rearrangements with V and J assigned. These tables miss some clones; where compared with another copy, unresolved V genes account for less than half of the shortfall, and the remainder is unexplained. From that table come the V and J calls and clone size; the DNA was used to work out D and trimming. Within this sample are some 2,000,000 clones, with approximately 96% of them counted one time only. Of the sample, more than 0.1% is held by the ten largest clones.

Notes on this clone: This clone's antigen is unknown. Base qualities were left out, and no much larger clone turns up one base away.

Spanning cysteine to phenylalanine, the CDR3 consists of 16 amino acids. Kept here is only the CDR3 DNA, which spans 48 bases and is read in frame from base 1. V is cut back by 7 bases and J by 10 bases, with 16 bases in the junction unmatched. The germline V gene (reference sequence) supplies CDR1 MNHNY and CDR2 SVGAGI. The clonotype originates from a man between 18 and 29 years old in good health. Material: naive CD4+ T cells sorted from blood. Explained via the paper, the cell subset or site label denotes: CD45RA+ positively selected. The rearranged segments are TRBV6-6 and TRBJ1-6, and 7 junctional nucleotides match TRBD1. The DNA sequence is TGTGCCAGCATCTCCAAGACAGGGAAAAGTGACTCACCCCTCCACTTT. Its protein is CASISKTGKSDSPLHF.